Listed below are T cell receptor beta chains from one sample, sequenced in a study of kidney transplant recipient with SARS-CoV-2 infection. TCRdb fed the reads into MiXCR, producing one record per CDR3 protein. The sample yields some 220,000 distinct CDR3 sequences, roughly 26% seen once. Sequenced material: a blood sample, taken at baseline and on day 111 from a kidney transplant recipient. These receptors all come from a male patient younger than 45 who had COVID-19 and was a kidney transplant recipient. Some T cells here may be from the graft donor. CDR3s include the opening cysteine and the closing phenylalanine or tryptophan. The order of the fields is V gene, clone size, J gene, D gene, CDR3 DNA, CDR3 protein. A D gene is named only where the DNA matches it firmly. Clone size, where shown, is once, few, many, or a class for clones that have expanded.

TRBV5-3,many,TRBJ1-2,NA,TGTGCCAGAGAAGGTGCAGTGGTGAGAAAGACCTATGGCTACACCTTC,CAREGAVVRKTYGYTF
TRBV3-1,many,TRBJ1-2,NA,TGTGCCAGCAGCAGTTTTCCCACCCTTCGAAAGACCTATGGCTACACCTTC,CASSSFPTLRKTYGYTF
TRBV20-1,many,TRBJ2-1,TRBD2,TGCAGTGCTAGAACTAGCGGGAGGGCCGCGCAGTTCTTC,CSARTSGRAAQFF
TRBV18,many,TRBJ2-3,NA,TGTGCCAGCTCACCGAACACCGTACAGGCCGGGACAGATACGCAGTATTTT,CASSPNTVQAGTDTQYF
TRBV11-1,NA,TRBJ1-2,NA,TGTGCCAGCAGCGTTCACGCTAAGGCTGGAAAGATCTATGACTACACCTTC,CASSVHAKAGKIYDYTF
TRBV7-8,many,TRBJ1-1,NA,TGTGCCAGCAGCCAGCGCGAGGTGAACACTGAAGCTTTCTTT,CASSQREVNTEAFF
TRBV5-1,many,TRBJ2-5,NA,TGCGCCAGCAGTTATATCAGGGAGACCCAGTACTTC,CASSYIRETQYF
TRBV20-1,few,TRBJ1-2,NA,TGCAGTGCTGGATGGAGGCTGTTTCGAAAGACCTATGGCTACACCTTC,CSAGWRLFRKTYGYTF
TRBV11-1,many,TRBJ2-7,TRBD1,TGTGCCAGCAGCTTCATCCAACAGGGGGAGCAGTACTTC,CASSFIQQGEQYF
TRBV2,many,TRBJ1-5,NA,TGTGCCAGCAGCCCCAGGCAGGGAGGCAGTGTCAGCAATCAGCCCCAGCATTTT,CASSPRQGGSVSNQPQHF
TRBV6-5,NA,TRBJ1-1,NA,TGTGCCAGCAGTTACTCCGGGGGCAAAACTGAAGCTTTCTTT,CASSYSGGKTEAFF
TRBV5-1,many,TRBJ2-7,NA,TGCGCCAGCAATACAGAGGGAAGGGTAGAGCAGTACTTC,CASNTEGRVEQYF
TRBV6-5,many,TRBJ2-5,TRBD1,TGTGCCAGCAGTAGGGACAGGGCAGAGACCCAGTACTTC,CASSRDRAETQYF
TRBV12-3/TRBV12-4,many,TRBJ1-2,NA,TGTGCCAGCAGTTTATGGATCCAACCAGGAATTAACTATGGCTACACCTTC,CASSLWIQPGINYGYTF
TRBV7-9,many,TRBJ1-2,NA,TGTGCCAGCAGCGTTGACTCATACCATGGAAAGACCTATGGCTACACCTTC,CASSVDSYHGKTYGYTF
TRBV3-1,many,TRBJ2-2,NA,TGTGCCAGCAGCATCCTGTATCCCATTTCAGGCTTGACCGGGGAGCTGTTTTTT,CASSILYPISGLTGELFF
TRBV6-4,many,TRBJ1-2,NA,TGTGCCAGCAGTGATGGTATGGACACCTTC,CASSDGMDTF
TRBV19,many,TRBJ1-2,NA,TGTGCCAGTAGCCCCAGGAACTATGGCTACACCTTC,CASSPRNYGYTF
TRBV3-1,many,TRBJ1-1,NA,TGTGCCAGCAGCGTGATATTTCCCATTTCAATTCGCACTGAAGCTTTCTTT,CASSVIFPISIRTEAFF
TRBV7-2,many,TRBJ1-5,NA,TGTGCCAGCACCTGGGGGGACAAACATAGCAATCAGCCCCAGCATTTT,CASTWGDKHSNQPQHF
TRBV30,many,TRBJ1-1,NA,TGTGCCTACCAAATGCAAGTGAACACTGAAGCTTTCTTT,CAYQMQVNTEAFF
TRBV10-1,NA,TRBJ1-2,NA,TGCGCCAGCAATGCTAAACGAAGATCGCGAAAGACCTATGGCTACACCTTC,CASNAKRRSRKTYGYTF
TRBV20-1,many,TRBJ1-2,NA,TGCAGTGCTACTTCGACAGGAGTAAACTATGGCTACACCTTC,CSATSTGVNYGYTF
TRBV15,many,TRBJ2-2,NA,TGTGCCACCAGCAGGACAGGTCGCGGGAACACCGGGGAGCTGTTTTTT,CATSRTGRGNTGELFF
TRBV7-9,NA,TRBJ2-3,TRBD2,TGTGCCAGCAGCCCAGAAAGCGGGGGTTCCAGAGATACGCAGTATTTT,CASSPESGGSRDTQYF
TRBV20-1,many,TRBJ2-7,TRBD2,TGCAGTGCTCCGACCAAAGGGGGGACTAGCGTAAATCCGCAGTACTTC,CSAPTKGGTSVNPQYF
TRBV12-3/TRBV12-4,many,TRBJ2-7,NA,TGTGCCAGCAGTTTAGAGGGGGGAGCGGGTTACGAGCAGTACTTC,CASSLEGGAGYEQYF
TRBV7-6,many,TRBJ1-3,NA,TGTGCCAGCAGCTCTCGGACGGTTGGAAACACCATATATTTT,CASSSRTVGNTIYF
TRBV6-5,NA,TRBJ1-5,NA,TGTGCCAATGGGACAAGTAGTGATCAGCCCCAGCATTTT,CANGTSSDQPQHF
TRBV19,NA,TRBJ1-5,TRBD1,TGTGCCAGCAGTAAAGGAAACAGGGGATTCAGGCAGCCCCAGCATTTT,CASSKGNRGFRQPQHF
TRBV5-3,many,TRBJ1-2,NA,TGTGCCAGAGGGCGCGAAGTGGTGAGAAAGACCTATGGCTACACCTTC,CARGREVVRKTYGYTF
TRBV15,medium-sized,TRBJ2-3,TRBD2,TGTGCCACCAGCAGCGGACTAGTCGTTGAAGATACGCAGTATTTT,CATSSGLVVEDTQYF
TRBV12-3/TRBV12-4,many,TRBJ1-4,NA,TGTGCCAGCAGTCTACGGACGAGTGAAAAACTGTTTTTT,CASSLRTSEKLFF
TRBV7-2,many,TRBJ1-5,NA,TGTGCCAGCAGCCCAGAAGGGGTTCAGCCCCAGCATTTT,CASSPEGVQPQHF
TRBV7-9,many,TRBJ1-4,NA,TGTGCCAGCAGCTTCGGGACCCAGCTGTTTTTT,CASSFGTQLFF
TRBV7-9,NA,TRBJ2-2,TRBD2,TGTGCCAGCAACCGTAGCGGGGCAGGTGCGAACACCGGGGAGCTGTTTTTT,CASNRSGAGANTGELFF
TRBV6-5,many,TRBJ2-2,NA,TGTGCCAGCAGTTACATGGGTATGAGCACCGGGGAGCTGTTTTTT,CASSYMGMSTGELFF
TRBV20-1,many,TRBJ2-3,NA,TGCAGTGCTAGGCCCGGGGAATCAAGCACAGATACGCAGTATTTT,CSARPGESSTDTQYF
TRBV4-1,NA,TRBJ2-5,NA,TGCGCCAGCAGCCAAGATAAGGTCTTTCAAGAGACCCAGTACTTC,CASSQDKVFQETQYF
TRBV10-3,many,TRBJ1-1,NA,TGTGCCATCAGTGCGCCCAACGCGGGCACTGAAGCTTTCTTT,CAISAPNAGTEAFF
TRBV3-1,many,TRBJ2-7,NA,TGTGCCAGCAGCCAAGCGGGGGACCGCTACTACGAGCAGTACTTC,CASSQAGDRYYEQYF
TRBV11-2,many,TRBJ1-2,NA,TGTGCCAGCAGCTTAGTCCAGGGGTCCTATGGCTACACCTTC,CASSLVQGSYGYTF
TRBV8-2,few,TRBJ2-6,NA,TGTGGCAAATCGGGAAGGATAACACAAAGTCGGGCCAACGTCCTGACTTTC,CGKSGRITQSRANVLTF
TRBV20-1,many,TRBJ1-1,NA,TGCAGTGCTGGAGGGGGGGGAGCCCTGAACACTGAAGCTTTCTTT,CSAGGGGALNTEAFF
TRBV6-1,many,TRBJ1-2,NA,TGTGCCAGCAGTCCAGGGTTCTCTATGCGAAAGACCTATGGCTACACCTTC,CASSPGFSMRKTYGYTF
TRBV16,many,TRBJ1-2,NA,TGTGCCAGCAGCACCCCCAGGGTCGTTAGAAAGACCTATGGCTACACCTTC,CASSTPRVVRKTYGYTF
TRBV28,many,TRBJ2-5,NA,TGTGCCAGCAGGGGAACAGGGAAAGAGACCCAGTACTTC,CASRGTGKETQYF
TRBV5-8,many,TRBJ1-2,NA,TGTGCCAGCCAGTTAAGTCATCCACGAAAGACCTATGGCTACACCTTC,CASQLSHPRKTYGYTF
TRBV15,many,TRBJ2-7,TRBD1,TGTGCCACCAGCAGACAGGGGGCGGACGAGCAGTACTTC,CATSRQGADEQYF
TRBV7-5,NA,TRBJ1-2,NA,NA,CVSVPEMTDEVGKTYGYTF
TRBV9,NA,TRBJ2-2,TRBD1,TGTGCCAGCAGCGTCTCACAGGGGATGATGGCCGGGGAGCTGTTTTTT,CASSVSQGMMAGELFF
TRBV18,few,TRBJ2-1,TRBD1,TGTGCCAGCTCGGAAGTCACAGGGGGCGATGAGCAGTTCTTC,CASSEVTGGDEQFF
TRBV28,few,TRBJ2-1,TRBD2,TGTGCCAGCAGTTTACGGGGCAGCGGGAGCAGAGACAATGAGCAGTTCTTC,CASSLRGSGSRDNEQFF